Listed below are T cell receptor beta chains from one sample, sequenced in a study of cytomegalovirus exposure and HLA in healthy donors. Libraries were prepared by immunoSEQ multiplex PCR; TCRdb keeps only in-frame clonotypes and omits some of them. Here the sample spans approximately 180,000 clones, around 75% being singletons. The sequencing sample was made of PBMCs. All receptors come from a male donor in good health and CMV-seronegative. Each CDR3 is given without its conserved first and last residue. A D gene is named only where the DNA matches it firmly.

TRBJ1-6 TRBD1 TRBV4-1 ASSQVLQGPGNSPLH
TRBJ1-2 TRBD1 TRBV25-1 ASSGYRGGYGYT
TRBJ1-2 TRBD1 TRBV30 AWRDRFGGYT
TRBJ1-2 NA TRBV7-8 ASSLVNLDRDYGYT
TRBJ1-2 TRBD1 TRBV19 ASSITPDRGKGYT
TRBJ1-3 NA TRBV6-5 ASSYSRGSGNTIY
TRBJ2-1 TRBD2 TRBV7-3 ASSSQAGGNNEQF
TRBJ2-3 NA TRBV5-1 ASSLSGTDTQY
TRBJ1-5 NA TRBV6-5 ASSSGGAGSQPQH
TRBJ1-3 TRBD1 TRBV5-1 ASSSPPGGRSNTIY
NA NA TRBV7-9 ASSLTYRDGTSYEQY
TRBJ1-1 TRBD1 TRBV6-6 ASRQGAGNTEAF
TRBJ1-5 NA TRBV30 AWAQGGNQPQH
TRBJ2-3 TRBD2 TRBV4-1 ASSFSGGTGDTQY
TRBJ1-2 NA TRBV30 AGDPTQAGVIYT
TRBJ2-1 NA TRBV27 ASRPSGRYNEQF
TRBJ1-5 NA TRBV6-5 ASTPAGFNQPQH
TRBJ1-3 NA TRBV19 ATSDRVISSGNTIY
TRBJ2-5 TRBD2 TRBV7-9 ASSLGTSGFQETQY
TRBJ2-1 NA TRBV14 ASSQDRTNEQF
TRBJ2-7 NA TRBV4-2 ASSQDTLSYEQY
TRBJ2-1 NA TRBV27 ASSLNRERNNEQF
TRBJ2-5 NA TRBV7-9 SSSFTGEPAETQY
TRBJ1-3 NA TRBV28 ASSFGGLRNTIY
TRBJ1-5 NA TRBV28 ASSLSRGVRGIGQPQH
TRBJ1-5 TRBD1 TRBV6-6 ASSRDRGRQPQH